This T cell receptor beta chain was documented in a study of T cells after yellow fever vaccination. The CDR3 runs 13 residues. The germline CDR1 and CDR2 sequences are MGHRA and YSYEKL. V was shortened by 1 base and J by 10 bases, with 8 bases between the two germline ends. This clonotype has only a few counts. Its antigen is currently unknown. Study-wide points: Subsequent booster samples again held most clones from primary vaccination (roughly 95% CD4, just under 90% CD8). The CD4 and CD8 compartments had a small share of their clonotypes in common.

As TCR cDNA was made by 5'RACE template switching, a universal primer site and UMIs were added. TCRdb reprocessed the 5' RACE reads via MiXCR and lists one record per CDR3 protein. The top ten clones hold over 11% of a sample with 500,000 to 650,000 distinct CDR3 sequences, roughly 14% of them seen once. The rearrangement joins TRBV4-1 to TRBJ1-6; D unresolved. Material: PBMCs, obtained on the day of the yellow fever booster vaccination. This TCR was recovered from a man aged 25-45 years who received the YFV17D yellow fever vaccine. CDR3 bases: TGCGCCAGCAGCCAAGTCGCGTGGTCACCCCTCCACTTT. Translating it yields CASSQVAWSPLHF.